The text below deals with one T cell receptor (beta chain). The antigen remains undetermined. Clones were sequenced by immunoSEQ multiplex PCR, and TCRdb holds only the in-frame ones, with some missing. The sample has under 150,000 clones, approximately 92% seen once. This record comes from a study of T cell responses to AZD1222 COVID-19 vaccine. Overall study: Second doses at about 4 or about 12 weeks were pooled.

The germline CDR1 and CDR2 sequences are SEHNR and FQNEAQ (reference sequence). V lost 1 base and J 4 bases, leaving 13 bases between the germline ends. The CDR3 is made up of 15 amino acids. General observations from the study: Donors, mostly white British, included more females; clonal diversity was possibly underestimated. With two AZD1222 doses given, Spike-specific TCR breadth and depth both rose.

This receptor was taken from an adult in good health. The sequenced sample was peripheral blood, obtained on day 0 of AZD1222 vaccination. The rearrangement joins TRBV7-9 to TRBJ2-5; perhaps TRBD2 as D (6 bases). CDR3 protein: CASSLDRGRGETQYF. CDR3 DNA sequence: TGTGCCAGCAGCTTAGATCGGGGGAGAGGAGAGACCCAGTACTTC.